This T cell receptor (beta chain) was recorded in a study of blood T cell repertoires in COVID-19. The wider study: Sites in the United States, Italy and Spain provided acute and convalescent COVID-19 samples. Nucleic acid was either cDNA or gDNA, and it came from T cells, B-cell-depleted T cells, or PBMCs.

V lost 7 bases and J 4 bases, leaving 10 bases between the germline ends. In germline, CDR1 is SGHNT, CDR2 YYREEE (reference sequence). This CDR3 comprises 12 residues. Original methodology: Reference gene primers were amplified, and this amplification served to estimate nucleated cell counts. The protocol was immunoSEQ multiplex PCR, while the TCRdb copy is restricted to in-frame clones and leaves out a portion. D and trimming come from the DNA, and the V and J calls and clone size come from that table. The sample consists of some 250,000 clones, about nine tenths of them appearing once. Only one count was recorded for this clone.

This sequence was found in a man younger than 45 who had recovered from COVID-19. The V gene is TRBV5-4, the J gene TRBJ2-3; a weak D match, TRBD2 (6 bases). The sample was peripheral blood. The CDR3: CASPGGPDTQYF. The CDR3, as DNA: TGTGCCAGCCCCGGGGGACCAGATACGCAGTATTTT.